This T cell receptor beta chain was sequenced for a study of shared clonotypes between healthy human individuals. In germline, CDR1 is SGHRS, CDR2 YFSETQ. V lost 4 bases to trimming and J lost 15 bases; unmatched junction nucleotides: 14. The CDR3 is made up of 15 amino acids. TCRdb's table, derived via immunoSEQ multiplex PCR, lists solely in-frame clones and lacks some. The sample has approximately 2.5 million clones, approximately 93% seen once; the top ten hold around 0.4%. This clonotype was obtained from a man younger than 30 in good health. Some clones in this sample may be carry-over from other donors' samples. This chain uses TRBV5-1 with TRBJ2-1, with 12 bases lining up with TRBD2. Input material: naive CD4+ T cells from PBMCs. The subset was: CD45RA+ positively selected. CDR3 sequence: CASSPRTSGVLSWFF. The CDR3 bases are TGCGCCAGCAGCCCTAGGACTAGCGGGGTACTGAGTTGGTTCTTC.